Listed here are 20 T cell receptor beta chains from one sample, sequenced in a study of beta chain features in type 1 diabetes. Expressed TCRB transcripts were sequenced because the entire RNA isolate underwent reverse transcription. Repertoires were generated with immunoSEQ multiplex PCR, while TCRdb's copy carries only in-frame clones and drops some. In the table there are approximately 330,000 clones, about 11% of which are singletons. The sample comprised naive CD4+ T cells from blood. The receptors stem from a woman aged 30 to 39 in good health.

The J gene is TRBJ2-7, the V gene TRBV7-8; possibly TRBD2 for D (6 bases). Germline lookup yields CDR1 SGHVS and CDR2 FQNEAQ. This CDR3 spans 15 amino acids. Trimming shortened V by 1 base and J by 9 bases, and 19 bases separated the two germline ends. The CDR3 DNA follows: TGTGCCAGCAGCTTAGTGGGGGGAGAAAACACGGGGCAGTACTTC. Translation gives CASSLVGGENTGQYF.

This clone has more than one count but fewer than ten. The V call is TRBV30, the J call TRBJ1-5; D gene uncertain. The germline V gene encodes CDR1 GTSNPN and CDR2 SVGIG (reference sequence). Trimming cost V 0 bases and J 1 base, with 4 bases left between them. The CDR3 is made up of 13 amino acids. CDR3 protein: CAWSVESNQPQHF. The CDR3 DNA is TGTGCCTGGAGTGTCGAGAGCAATCAGCCCCAGCATTTT.

In the case of this clone: This sample includes further DNA sequences coding for the same CDR3. Here the CDR3 reads CASSFRTSGRPDTQYF. CDR3 DNA sequence: TGTGCCAGCAGCTTCCGGACTAGCGGGAGGCCAGATACGCAGTATTTT. The J gene is TRBJ2-3, the V gene TRBV5-6, with TRBD2 identical over 14 bases. Germline CDR1 is SGHDT and CDR2 is YYEEEE. The CDR3 has 16 amino acids. With V trimmed by 2 bases and J by 4 bases, 3 bases remained unmatched.

This clone was counted a few times. The V call is TRBV5-1, the J call TRBJ2-2; 7 bases match TRBD2. Germline values: CDR1 SGHRS, CDR2 YFSETQ. This CDR3 region has 16 residues. Trimming at V came to 4 bases and at J to 2 bases, leaving 8 bases not matched to a gene. CDR3 amino acids: CASSLGGGSNTGELFF. The CDR3 coding sequence is TGCGCCAGCAGCCTTGGTGGCGGGAGCAACACCGGGGAGCTGTTTTTT. Filled out from reference TRBV5-1 and TRBJ2-2, the complete variable domain reads KAGVTQTPRYLIKTRGQQVTLSCSPISGHRSVSWYQQTPGQGLQFLFEYFSETQRNKGNFPGRFSGRQFSNSRSEMNVSTLELGDSALYLCASSLGGGSNTGELFFGEGSRLTVL.

This clone was found a few times. V and J are TRBV5-1 and TRBJ2-7; possibly TRBD2 for D (5 bases). The CDR3 covers 14 residues. Trimming left V 4 bases short and J 4 bases short, with 15 bases between. Germline loops: CDR1 SGHRS, CDR2 YFSETQ. The CDR3 sequence: CASSGGMGIYEQYF. The CDR3 region has the DNA TGCGCCAGCAGCGGAGGAATGGGAATTTACGAGCAGTACTTC.

In this sample, this clone turned up a few times. The rearrangement uses TRBV29-1 and TRBJ2-1; TRBD2 matches 7 bases. The V gene end was trimmed by 2 bases and the J gene end by 7 bases; junction bases not matched to a gene: 8. The CDR3 is 14 residues long. CDR1 and CDR2 (germline): SQVTM, ANQGSEA. CDR3 protein: CSVERRLAANEQFF. In nucleotides, the CDR3 is TGCAGCGTTGAACGCAGGCTAGCGGCAAATGAGCAGTTCTTC.

This clone came up a few times. The chain carries TRBV9 and TRBJ2-1, with D possibly being TRBD1 (6 bases). The CDR3 runs to 17 residues. The V end was cut by 3 bases, the J end by 4 bases, with 20 bases between. Looked up from germline, CDR1 is SGDLS and CDR2 is YYNGEE. The CDR3 is CASSGPYNPDRYNEQFF. CDR3 DNA: TGTGCCAGCAGCGGACCCTACAACCCGGACAGATACAATGAGCAGTTCTTC.

CDR3 sequence reads: CASSQDSGRDEQFF. In DNA form, the CDR3 reads TGCGCCAGCAGCCAAGATAGCGGGAGGGATGAGCAGTTCTTC. V gene TRBV4-3 combines with J gene TRBJ2-1, with 11 bases lining up with TRBD2. Germline CDR1 and CDR2: LGHNA and YSLEER. V dropped 0 bases and J dropped 8; count of bases not matched to a gene: 0. This CDR3 has 14 residues.

This chain links TRBV9 with TRBJ1-5, with D maybe TRBD1 (5 bases). Germline CDR1 and CDR2: SGDLS and YYNGEE. The CDR3 sequence is 14 residues long. With 0 bases removed from V and 4 bases from J, the gap between germline ends came to 8 bases. CDR3 in DNA: TGTGCCAGCAGCGTAGGACAGATAAATCAGCCCCAGCATTTT. The encoded protein is CASSVGQINQPQHF.

A few counts support this clone. The chain couples TRBV6-6 to TRBJ1-5; D is perhaps TRBD1 (5 bases). The V gene's germline CDR1 is MNHNY and CDR2 SVGAGI (reference sequence). Trimming cost V 5 bases and J 5 bases, with 10 bases left between them. The CDR3 runs to 13 residues. The CDR3 DNA follows: TGTGCCAGCAGTATATGGGGGGATCAGCCCCAGCATTTT. This translates into CASSIWGDQPQHF.

This clone occurred a few times. The genes are TRBV2 and TRBJ2-7; tentatively, D is TRBD1 (6 bases). V shed 7 bases and J shed 2 bases, with 9 bases lying between them. Germline V gene sequence: CDR1 SNHLY, CDR2 FYNNEI. The CDR3 runs to 12 residues. Here the CDR3 reads CASKGQAYEQYF. The DNA of the CDR3 is TGTGCCAGCAAGGGACAAGCCTACGAGCAGTACTTC.

J is TRBJ2-1 and V is TRBV30; D is ambiguous. V dropped 6 bases and J dropped 4 bases, with 16 bases sitting between them. The germline CDR1 and CDR2 sequences are GTSNPN and SVGIG (reference sequence). This CDR3 spans 14 amino acids. Written as DNA, the CDR3 is TGTGCCTGTCAGACTGGGTCCGAATACAATGAGCAGTTCTTC. The encoded protein is CACQTGSEYNEQFF.

This clone was observed a handful of times. The V and J genes are TRBV5-4 and TRBJ2-2; TRBD2 aligns across 9 bases. This CDR3 has 16 amino acids. V gave up 0 bases and J gave up 6 bases; unmatched junction bases: 6. The germline V gene encodes CDR1 SGHNT and CDR2 YYREEE (reference sequence). As DNA, the CDR3 is TGTGCCAGCAGCTTGGGGGCTAGCGGGACAGCCGGGGAGCTGTTTTTT. Its protein is CASSLGASGTAGELFF.

This clone came up a few times. The chain combines TRBV13 with TRBJ2-2; a possible D gene is TRBD2 (6 bases). Germline V CDR1 and CDR2: PRHDT, FYEKMQ (reference sequence). V lost 3 bases, J lost 5 bases, and 16 bases lay in between. This CDR3 region has 16 residues. CDR3 bases: TGTGCCAGCAGCTTGCTAACTAGCAGTCGGACCGGGGAGCTGTTTTTT. It specifies CASSLLTSSRTGELFF.

The CDR3: CASSPGTSEDTQYF. The CDR3 DNA is TGTGCCAGCTCACCTGGGACTAGCGAAGATACGCAGTATTTT. The V call is TRBV18, the J call TRBJ2-3; 10 bases match TRBD2. The CDR3 is 14 residues long. The ends lost 3 bases at V and 5 bases at J; junction bases unmatched: 2. Per the germline V gene, CDR1 is KGHSH and CDR2 is LQKENI.

This chain joins TRBV6-5 and TRBJ2-5; D perhaps matches TRBD2 (6 bases). Germline CDR1 and CDR2: MNHEY and SVGAGI. The CDR3 totals 16 residues. Trimming cost V 3 bases and J 2 bases, with 16 bases left between them. The DNA for the CDR3 is TGTGCCAGCAGTTATGAGGGACTCTCACCGCAAGAGACCCAGTACTTC. As protein: CASSYEGLSPQETQYF.

V is TRBV5-1 and J is TRBJ2-3, with D perhaps TRBD1 (6 bases). V was cut by 1 base and J by 2 bases, with 8 bases left in between. This CDR3 is built from 14 residues. Germline lookup yields CDR1 SGHRS and CDR2 YFSETQ. CDR3 amino acids: CASSLQGPTDTQYF. The CDR3 coding sequence is TGCGCCAGCAGCTTGCAGGGGCCCACAGATACGCAGTATTTT.

In this sample, this clone turned up once. The CDR3 sequence: CASSQGVAISYNEQFF. The CDR3 DNA is TGTGCCAGCAGCCAAGGAGTTGCAATTTCCTACAATGAGCAGTTCTTC. The genes are TRBV14 and TRBJ2-1; D gene ambiguous. V was pared by 1 base and J by 1 base, with 11 bases between. CDR3 length: 16 amino acids. Looked up from germline, CDR1 is SGHDN and CDR2 is FVKESK.

This CDR3 is CASSFPGQFYEQYF. Written as DNA, the CDR3 is TGCGCCAGCAGCTTTCCGGGACAGTTCTACGAGCAGTACTTC. The rearrangement links TRBV5-1 to TRBJ2-7; TRBD1 matches at 7 bases. Germline lookup yields CDR1 SGHRS and CDR2 YFSETQ. This CDR3 contains 14 residues. V dropped 2 bases and J dropped 3; count of bases not matched to a gene: 5.

This sequence joins TRBV10-3 and TRBJ2-3; TRBD2 might be the D (6 bases). The germline gives CDR1 ENHRY, CDR2 SYGVKD. The V and J ends lost 8 bases and 2 bases respectively, with 14 bases between them. The CDR3 is 14 residues long. The CDR3 here is CAIGRGENTDTQYF. The CDR3 DNA sequence: TGTGCCATCGGGCGCGGGGAAAACACAGATACGCAGTATTTT.